Listed below are T cell receptor beta chains from one sample, sequenced in a study of cytomegalovirus exposure and HLA in healthy donors. Clones were read by immunoSEQ multiplex PCR, and TCRdb kept only the in-frame ones, dropping some. The sample lists more than 140,000 clones, about 80% occurring once. Sequencing input: PBMCs. These receptors were obtained from a male donor in good health and CMV-seronegative. Both conserved end residues are part of each CDR3. The D gene is left open where the match is weak. Clone sizes are given selectively: once, few, many, or a class where the clone is expanded.

abundance	j_gene	v_gene	len	d_gene	CDR3nt	CDR3aa
.	TRBJ2-1	TRBV7-8	14	TRBD1	TGTGCCAGCAGCCGTGCCACGACAGGGGATGAGCAGTTCTTC	CASSRATTGDEQFF
.	TRBJ2-5	TRBV4-1	20	TRBD2	TGCGCCAGCAGCCAAGATAGGAGAACTAGCGGGGATCTGTACCAAGAGACCCAGTACTTC	CASSQDRRTSGDLYQETQYF
.	TRBJ1-2	TRBV5-4	15	.	TGTGCCAGCAGCTTACCCCTCGGTGATAACTATGGCTACACCTTC	CASSLPLGDNYGYTF
.	TRBJ2-3	TRBV29-1	15	.	TGCAGCGTTGAAATCGGCTTGCAGGAAAAAGATACGCAGTATTTT	CSVEIGLQEKDTQYF
.	TRBJ1-1	TRBV15	14	.	TGTGCCACTAAAAATGGCAGGGGGAACACTGAAGCTTTCTTT	CATKNGRGNTEAFF
few	TRBJ1-2	TRBV20-1	11	.	TGCAGTGCCCCCGTCGGGGTTGGCTACACCTTC	CSAPVGVGYTF
.	TRBJ2-3	TRBV7-2	15	.	TGTGCCAGCAGCTTATGGCAGATCAGCACAGATACGCAGTATTTT	CASSLWQISTDTQYF
.	TRBJ1-2	TRBV15	15	.	TGTGCCACCAGCAGAGACCTACAGGGTAACTATGGCTACACCTTC	CATSRDLQGNYGYTF
.	TRBJ1-2	TRBV5-3	17	TRBD1	TGTGCCAGAAGCGAGGGACAGGGGTCGGGCGCCAACTATGGCTACACCTTC	CARSEGQGSGANYGYTF
.	TRBJ2-7	TRBV4-3	14	TRBD1	TGCGCCAGCAGCCTTGGGACAGGAACATACGAGCAGTACTTC	CASSLGTGTYEQYF
.	TRBJ2-2	TRBV28	12	.	TGTGCCAGCACCTCCCTCACCGGGGAGCTGTTTTTT	CASTSLTGELFF
.	TRBJ2-7	TRBV7-8	15	TRBD1	TGTGCCAGCAGCAAGCCGGGACAGGGGCAGCACGAGCAGTACTTC	CASSKPGQGQHEQYF
.	TRBJ2-3	TRBV2	15	.	TGTGCCAGCGGCTTAATAGGGGCCAGCACAGATACGCAGTATTTT	CASGLIGASTDTQYF
.	TRBJ2-5	TRBV7-8	14	.	TGTGCCAGCAGCCCTGGCGGGGCCCAAGAGACCCAGTACTTC	CASSPGGAQETQYF
.	TRBJ1-1	TRBV28	13	.	TGTGCCAGCAGTTTCGATCTAGGAGGAGGAGCTTTCTTT	CASSFDLGGGAFF
.	TRBJ2-7	TRBV7-2	15	TRBD1	TGTGCCAGCAGTCCTGTCAGGGGGCGGTTCTACGAGCAGTACTTC	CASSPVRGRFYEQYF
.	TRBJ1-2	TRBV30	12	TRBD1	TGTGCCTCGACAGGGCTCTCCTATGGCTACACCTTC	CASTGLSYGYTF
.	TRBJ2-5	TRBV5-1	15	TRBD1	TGCGCCTGTAGACAGGGACCAGTCGGCAAAGAGACCCAGTACTTC	CACRQGPVGKETQYF
.	TRBJ1-2	TRBV7-2	14	TRBD1	TGTGCCAGCACCTTGGGACAGGGTACGTCTGGCTACACCTTC	CASTLGQGTSGYTF
.	TRBJ2-5	TRBV10-2	15	TRBD1	TGCGCCAGCAGTGGGACTGACAGGGGAGGAGAGACCCAGTACTTC	CASSGTDRGGETQYF
.	TRBJ2-5	TRBV7-8	16	.	TGTGCCAGCAGCTTAGTATTAGGGGATCGCGAAGAGACCCAGTACTTC	CASSLVLGDREETQYF
.	TRBJ1-1	TRBV7-2	14	.	TGTGCCAGCAGCTTCCAGGGAGGGGGAGATTCGGCTTTCTTT	CASSFQGGGDSAFF
.	TRBJ1-1	TRBV10-3	15	TRBD1	TGTGCCACTCGGGGGACAGCCAAGATGAACACTGAAGCTTTCTTT	CATRGTAKMNTEAFF